These 2 T cell receptor beta chains were sequenced from one sample in a study of shared clonotypes between healthy human individuals. Here immunoSEQ multiplex PCR was the method, and the copy in TCRdb shows in-frame clones only, minus some. Of more than 550,000 clones in the sample, approximately 77% are singletons; the top ten hold 1.8%. The sample comprised memory CD4+ T cells sorted from blood. As for subset: CD45RA-negative fraction. These receptors came from a woman aged 25-40 years in good health.

The chain employs TRBV11-3 and TRBJ2-1; D unclear. Germline CDR1 SGHNT, CDR2 YENEEA. CDR3 length: 16 amino acids. V was shortened by 4 bases and J by 4 bases, with 17 bases between the two germline ends. CDR3 nucleotide sequence: TGTGCCAGCAGCTCGAGGACCGACAATTCGTACAATGAGCAGTTCTTC. This codes for CASSSRTDNSYNEQFF.

The chain combines TRBV7-8 with TRBJ1-2; D is undetermined. Trimming left V 2 bases short and J 6 bases short, with 19 bases between. Per the germline V gene, CDR1 is SGHVS and CDR2 is FQNEAQ. This CDR3 region has 16 residues. The CDR3 sequence: CASSLSPVAARDGYTF. In DNA, the CDR3 is TGTGCCAGCAGCTTATCCCCTGTGGCGGCCCGGGATGGCTACACCTTC.